The next 20 T cell receptor beta chains were all read from a single sample in a study of cytomegalovirus exposure and HLA in healthy donors. Libraries were prepared by immunoSEQ multiplex PCR; TCRdb keeps only in-frame clonotypes and omits some of them. The table has under 300,000 clones, approximately 86% seen once. The sample taken for sequencing was PBMCs. Receptors originate from a woman aged 25 to 39 in good health and CMV-seropositive.

The V call is TRBV19, the J call TRBJ2-2; 8 nucleotides align to TRBD2. CDR3 length: 18 residues. The V gene end was trimmed by 0 bases and the J gene end by 6 bases; junction bases not matched to a gene: 12. Looked up from germline, CDR1 is LNHDA and CDR2 is SQIVND (reference sequence). The CDR3 region has the DNA TGTGCCAGTAGTATAGAACGGGGGGGACTTGCCTCCGCCGGGGAGCTGTTTTTT. This sequence encodes CASSIERGGLASAGELFF.

J is TRBJ2-2 and V is TRBV5-1; 9 nucleotides agree with TRBD1. This CDR3 has 17 amino acids. Losses at the gene ends were 4 bases for V and 6 bases for J; bases not matched to a gene: 13. The germline gives CDR1 SGHRS, CDR2 YFSETQ. The CDR3, as DNA: TGCGCCAGCAGCAAGCTCGGGACAGGGACCTTCGCCGGGGAGCTGTTTTTT. It encodes CASSKLGTGTFAGELFF.

The CDR3 nucleotides are TGTGCCAGCAGTCCCGGGACAGGGGTTATCGGAAACACCATATATTTT. Translation gives CASSPGTGVIGNTIYF. The chain carries TRBV27 and TRBJ1-3; 10 bases match TRBD1. The germline V gene encodes CDR1 MNHEY and CDR2 SMNVEV (reference sequence). This CDR3 region has 16 residues. The V segment lost 5 bases and the J segment 4 bases; nucleotides outside the gene matches: 8.

Here the CDR3 DNA reads TGTGCCAGCAGGGCAGGACAGACAGTCTATGGCTACACCTTC. Protein product: CASRAGQTVYGYTF. The chain is built from TRBV2 and TRBJ1-2, with D perhaps matching TRBD1 (6 bases). The CDR3 sequence is 14 residues long. V dropped 6 bases and J dropped 4 bases, with 15 bases sitting between them. The germline V gene encodes CDR1 SNHLY and CDR2 FYNNEI.

V and J are TRBV18 and TRBJ2-1; D uncertain. Germline CDR1 and CDR2: KGHSH and LQKENI. The ends were cut back, 4 bases at V and 0 bases at J, with 10 bases in the middle. The length of the CDR3 is 15 residues. The CDR3 spells CASSLTASSYNEQFF. In DNA, the CDR3 is TGTGCCAGCTCACTCACCGCTAGCTCCTACAATGAGCAGTTCTTC. Drawing the rest from reference TRBV18 and TRBJ2-1, the complete variable domain is NAGVMQNPRHLVRRRGQEARLRCSPMKGHSHVYWYRQLPEEGLKFMVYLQKENIIDESGMPKERFSAEFPKEGPSILRIQQVVRGDSAAYFCASSLTASSYNEQFFGPGTRLTVL.

The CDR3: CSVAGQGSAYEQYF. The CDR3, as DNA: TGCAGCGTTGCAGGACAGGGGTCCGCCTACGAGCAGTACTTC. The rearrangement joins TRBV29-1 to TRBJ2-7; 9 positions match TRBD1. CDR1 and CDR2 (germline): SQVTM, ANQGSEA. Unmatched junction bases numbered 6, after V lost 4 bases and J lost 2 bases. This CDR3 has 14 amino acids.

J is TRBJ2-5 and V is TRBV7-9; a possible D gene is TRBD1 (6 bases). Looked up from germline, CDR1 is SEHNR and CDR2 is FQNEAQ (reference sequence). Trimming took off 3 bases at V and 5 bases at J, with 16 bases between the two ends. The CDR3 has 15 residues. The CDR3 sequence is CASSLDSPSRETQYF. In nucleotides, the CDR3 is TGTGCCAGCAGCTTGGACAGTCCCTCTCGGGAGACCCAGTACTTC.

The genes are TRBV11-3 and TRBJ2-3; TRBD1 is a possible D gene (5 bases). Trimming cost V 1 base and J 6 bases, with 8 bases left between them. Germline V gene data show CDR1 as SGHNT and CDR2 as YENEEA. CDR3 size: 13 residues. The CDR3 sequence is CASSLGRADTQYF. CDR3 bases: TGTGCCAGCAGCTTAGGCAGGGCTGATACGCAGTATTTT.

CDR3 sequence (DNA): TGTGCCAGCAGCTCGAACAGGGGCGAGCAGTACTTC. This sequence encodes CASSSNRGEQYF. V is TRBV11-3 and J is TRBJ2-7; 7 nucleotides align to TRBD1. This CDR3 is 12 amino acids long. Losses at the gene ends were 4 bases for V and 6 bases for J; bases not matched to a gene: 3. Germline V gives CDR1 SGHNT, CDR2 YENEEA. Full variable domain (outside the CDR3, taken from reference TRBV11-3 and TRBJ2-7): EAGVVQSPRYKIIEKKQPVAFWCNPISGHNTLYWYLQNLGQGPELLIRYENEEAVDDSQLPKDRFSAERLKGVDSTLKIQPAELGDSAVYLCASSSNRGEQYFGPGTRLTVT.

The chain employs TRBV27 and TRBJ1-2, with TRBD1 matching over 11 bases. Germline CDR1 reads MNHEY; CDR2 reads SMNVEV (reference sequence). The CDR3 is made up of 17 amino acids. The V and J ends lost 5 bases and 2 bases, in that order; junction bases with no gene match: 10. CDR3 nucleotides: TGTGCCAGCAGTCTAGGGACAGGGGGAGTTGTGAACTATGGCTACACCTTC. Its protein is CASSLGTGGVVNYGYTF.

The chain recombines TRBV28 with TRBJ1-1; D is unresolved. Trimming removed 3 bases at V and 6 bases at J, with 5 bases between. The CDR3 contains 11 residues. The germline CDR1 and CDR2 sequences are MDHEN and SYDVKM. The CDR3 DNA reads TGTGCCAGCAGTTTCCGGGCTGAAGCTTTCTTT. Amino acid sequence: CASSFRAEAFF.

The chain recombines TRBV29-1 with TRBJ2-3; TRBD2 agrees at 8 bases. From germline, CDR1 is SQVTM and CDR2 ANQGSEA. The V and J ends lost 8 bases and 0 bases, in that order; junction bases with no gene match: 10. This CDR3 contains 15 residues. In DNA, the CDR3 is TGCAGCCAAATCGACTTAGCGGGAAGCACAGATACGCAGTATTTT. It yields the protein CSQIDLAGSTDTQYF.

The V call is TRBV5-4, the J call TRBJ2-3, with D maybe TRBD2 (7 bases). The CDR3 loop spans 17 amino acids. V was shortened by 0 bases and J by 2 bases, with 16 bases between the two germline ends. Germline V CDR1 and CDR2: SGHNT, YYREEE (reference sequence). The CDR3 loop reads CASSLAPSGGATDTQYF. CDR3 nucleotides: TGTGCCAGCAGCTTGGCCCCTAGTGGGGGGGCCACAGATACGCAGTATTTT.

The table lists this clone with a count of one. The gene calls are TRBV13 and TRBJ2-7, with D possibly being TRBD2 (6 bases). The germline gives CDR1 PRHDT, CDR2 FYEKMQ (reference sequence). The CDR3 is 17 amino acids. Trimming pared 3 bases from V and 0 bases from J, leaving 18 bases between. As DNA, the CDR3 is TGTGCCAGCAGCTTTATGCACGCGGGATCTCCCTCCTACGAGCAGTACTTC. Encoded protein: CASSFMHAGSPSYEQYF.

The chain carries TRBV5-6 and TRBJ1-2, with D tentatively TRBD1 (6 bases). Germline loops: CDR1 SGHDT, CDR2 YYEEEE. The CDR3 loop spans 13 amino acids. Between the trimmed V and J ends, which lost 5 bases and 6 bases, there was a span of 14 bases. The DNA of the CDR3 is TGTGCCAGCAGTTATTCAGGGGAAGATGGCTACACCTTC. This codes for CASSYSGEDGYTF.

This chain connects TRBV18 to TRBJ2-1; 8 positions match TRBD2. The J segment lost 8 bases and the V segment lost 2 bases, leaving 14 bases of the junction unmatched. CDR1 KGHSH and CDR2 LQKENI come from the germline V gene. The CDR3 runs 17 residues. CDR3 residues: CASSPYRGGGEQHEQFF. The DNA for the CDR3 is TGTGCCAGCTCACCATATCGGGGGGGAGGGGAGCAACATGAGCAGTTCTTC.

V is TRBV9 and J is TRBJ1-1; 7 bases align to TRBD1. There are 14 residues in the CDR3. J lost 4 bases, V lost 0 bases, and 3 bases had no gene match. Per germline, CDR1 SGDLS and CDR2 YYNGEE. The CDR3 region has the DNA TGTGCCAGCAGCGTAGTAGGGGGCATCACTGAAGCTTTCTTT. It is translated as CASSVVGGITEAFF.

The V gene is TRBV28, the J gene TRBJ2-7; TRBD2 might be the D (5 bases). Trimming removed 6 bases at V and 0 bases at J, with 12 bases between. This CDR3 has 14 amino acids. Germline lookup yields CDR1 MDHEN and CDR2 SYDVKM. CDR3 DNA sequence: TGTGCCAGCAGCCGCCCCGGGGTCTCCTACGAGCAGTACTTC. Translating it yields CASSRPGVSYEQYF.

V is TRBV4-1 and J is TRBJ1-1; D perhaps matches TRBD1 (5 bases). This CDR3 spans 15 amino acids. CDR1 is MGHRA and CDR2 is YSYEKL in the germline V gene. Trimming removed 0 bases at V and 4 bases at J, with 12 bases between. CDR3 region: CASSQELKGITEAFF. The CDR3 DNA reads as TGCGCCAGCAGCCAAGAGCTCAAGGGGATCACTGAAGCTTTCTTT.

The chain is built from TRBV11-2 and TRBJ2-1; no definite D call. Germline values: CDR1 SGHAT, CDR2 FQNNGV. The CDR3 runs to 15 residues. The ends were cut back, 0 bases at V and 4 bases at J, with 10 bases in the middle. The CDR3 here is CASSLDLPGYNEQFF. CDR3 in DNA: TGTGCCAGCAGCTTAGACCTCCCCGGGTACAATGAGCAGTTCTTC.